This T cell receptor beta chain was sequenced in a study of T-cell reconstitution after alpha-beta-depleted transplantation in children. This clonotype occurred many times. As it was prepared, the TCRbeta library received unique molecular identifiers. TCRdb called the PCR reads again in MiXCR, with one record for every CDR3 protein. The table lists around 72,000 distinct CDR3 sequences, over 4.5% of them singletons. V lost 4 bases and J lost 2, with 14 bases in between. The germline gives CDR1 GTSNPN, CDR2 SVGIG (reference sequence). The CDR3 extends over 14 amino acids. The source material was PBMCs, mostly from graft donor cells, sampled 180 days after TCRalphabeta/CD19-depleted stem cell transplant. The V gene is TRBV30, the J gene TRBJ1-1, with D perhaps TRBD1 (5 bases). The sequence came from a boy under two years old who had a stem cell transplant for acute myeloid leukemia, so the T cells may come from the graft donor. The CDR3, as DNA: TGTGCCTGGACCCCGGGACCTATAAACACTGAAGCTTTCTTT. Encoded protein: CAWTPGPINTEAFF. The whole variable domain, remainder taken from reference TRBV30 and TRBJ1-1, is SQTIHQWPATLVQPVGSPLSLECTVEGTSNPNLYWYRQAAGRGLQLLFYSVGIGQISSEVPQNLSASRPQDRQFILSSKKLLLSDSGFYLCAWTPGPINTEAFFGQGTRLTVV.